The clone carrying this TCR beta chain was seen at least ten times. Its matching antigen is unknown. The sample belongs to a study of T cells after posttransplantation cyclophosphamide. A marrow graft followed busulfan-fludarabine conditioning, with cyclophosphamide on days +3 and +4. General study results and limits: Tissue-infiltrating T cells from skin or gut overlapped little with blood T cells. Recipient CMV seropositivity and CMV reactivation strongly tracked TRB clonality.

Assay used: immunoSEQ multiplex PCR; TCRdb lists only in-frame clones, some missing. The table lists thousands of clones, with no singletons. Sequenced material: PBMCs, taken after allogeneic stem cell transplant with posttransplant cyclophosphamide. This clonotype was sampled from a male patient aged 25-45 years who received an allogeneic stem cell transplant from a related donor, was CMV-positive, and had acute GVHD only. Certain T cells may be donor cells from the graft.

Here the CDR3 reads CASSLGNRESEQFF. CDR3 DNA sequence: TGCGCCAGCAGCTTGGGGAACAGGGAATCGGAGCAGTTCTTC. This chain joins TRBV5-1 and TRBJ2-1; possibly TRBD1 for D (6 bases). With 0 bases removed from V and 10 bases from J, the gap between germline ends came to 14 bases. This CDR3 spans 14 amino acids. Germline CDR1 and CDR2: SGHRS and YFSETQ.